The 7 T cell receptor beta chains listed next were all sequenced from one sample in a study of regulatory T cells in long-lasting Graves disease. Time point of the sample: newly diagnosed GD, antithyroid drugs for less than 3 months. From PBMCs, RNA was extracted and then used to make the TCR library. TCR beta libraries were built with iRepertoire HTBI primers and Arm-PCR of CDR3 regions. TCRdb used MiXCR to reprocess the multiplex PCR reads, holding one entry per CDR3 protein. In the table there are 320,000 or so distinct CDR3 sequences, 15% to 20% of which are singletons. Sequencing was performed on peripheral blood mononuclear cells (PBMCs), taken at new diagnosis, from a patient treated with antithyroid drugs. The source is a female donor with Graves disease.

J is TRBJ1-2 and V is TRBV24-1, with 7 bases lining up with TRBD1. Germline-derived CDR1 and CDR2 are KGHDR and SFDVKD. V trimming: 2 bases; J trimming: 6 bases; junction bases outside the gene matches: 5. The CDR3 contains 14 residues. CDR3 bases: TGTGCCACCAGTGATTGGACAGGAAAAAATGGCTACACCTTC. Protein sequence: CATSDWTGKNGYTF.

The J gene is TRBJ2-2, the V gene TRBV6-5; D is undetermined. Germline V gene sequence: CDR1 MNHEY, CDR2 SVGAGI. The CDR3 is made up of 14 amino acids. Trimming took 0 bases from V and 0 from J, leaving 2 bases between them. Here the CDR3 reads CASSYSPNTGELFF. CDR3 coding DNA: TGTGCCAGCAGTTACTCGCCGAACACCGGGGAGCTGTTTTTT.

This clonotype was recorded a few times. The chain joins TRBV19 to TRBJ1-6; TRBD1 agrees at 9 bases. CDR1 and CDR2 (germline): LNHDA, SQIVND (reference sequence). V lost 6 bases to trimming and J lost 8 bases; unmatched junction nucleotides: 8. This CDR3 contains 15 residues. The CDR3 sequence is CASSRQGGRDSPLHF. The CDR3 DNA reads TGTGCCAGTAGCCGACAGGGGGGCAGGGATTCACCCCTCCACTTT.

This rearrangement joins TRBV7-9 to TRBJ1-2; 8 bases align to TRBD1. The CDR3 runs 15 residues. Germline CDR1 SEHNR, CDR2 FQNEAQ (reference sequence). V trimming: 4 bases; J trimming: 3 bases; junction bases outside the gene matches: 7. The CDR3: CASSYYSDRDYGYTF. The DNA of the CDR3 is TGTGCCAGCAGCTATTATTCGGACAGGGACTATGGCTACACCTTC.

This clonotype was observed a handful of times. The chain recombines TRBV24-1 with TRBJ2-3; D is undetermined. The CDR3 length is 15 residues. Germline-derived CDR1 and CDR2 are KGHDR and SFDVKD. V was clipped by 3 bases and J by 5 bases, with 14 bases between them. The CDR3 loop is CATSDPYVQRDTQYF. The CDR3 DNA follows: TGTGCCACCAGTGATCCATACGTTCAACGAGATACGCAGTATTTT.

This clonotype was seen at least ten times. CDR3 DNA: TGTGCCAGCAAACCAGGATACTCTGGGGCCAACGTCCTGACTTTC. Its protein is CASKPGYSGANVLTF. The V gene is TRBV27, the J gene TRBJ2-6, with D hard to call. This CDR3 is built from 15 residues. Germline lookup yields CDR1 MNHEY and CDR2 SMNVEV (reference sequence). Trimming took 7 bases from V and 0 from J, leaving 10 bases between them.

This clonotype was counted at least ten times. This chain links TRBV30 with TRBJ2-2; 12 bases fit TRBD2. The germline V gene has CDR1 GTSNPN and CDR2 SVGIG (reference sequence). The CDR3 contains 15 residues. Germline trimming cut 2 bases from V and 6 bases from J; bases unmatched to any gene: 4. CDR3 protein: CAWSRLAGAPGELFF. CDR3 sequence (DNA): TGTGCCTGGAGTAGACTAGCGGGAGCCCCCGGGGAGCTGTTTTTT.